A selection of T cell receptor beta chains follows, all from one sample in a study of cytomegalovirus exposure and HLA in healthy donors. Profiling relied on immunoSEQ multiplex PCR, and the TCRdb table lists in-frame clones only, not all of them. The repertoire holds over 150,000 clones, roughly four fifths seen once, with more than 3.5% in the top ten. Sequencing input: PBMCs. The receptors here all came from a middle-aged man in good health and CMV-seronegative. Each CDR3 is given with its conserved first and last residue. The D gene is left open where the match is weak. Size is omitted from some rows. Given values are once, few, many or a class for expanded clones.

abundance	v_gene	d_gene	j_gene	CDR3aa	CDR3nt
-	TRBV19	-	TRBJ2-2	CASSMVGGTGELFF	TGTGCCAGTAGTATGGTCGGGGGTACCGGGGAGCTGTTTTTT
-	TRBV11-1	-	TRBJ2-1	CASSPSFQTQRNEQFF	TGTGCCAGCAGCCCCTCCTTCCAGACTCAAAGGAATGAGCAGTTCTTC
-	TRBV10-3	TRBD2	TRBJ2-3	CAISELAGAWVDTQYF	TGTGCCATCAGTGAGTTAGCGGGGGCCTGGGTGGATACGCAGTATTTT
-	TRBV7-9	-	TRBJ1-2	CASSPGTSEGGYTF	TGTGCCAGCAGCCCCGGGACATCTGAGGGAGGCTACACCTTC
-	TRBV9	-	TRBJ2-3	CASSVEGGQSTDTQYF	TGTGCCAGCAGCGTAGAAGGAGGACAGAGCACAGATACGCAGTATTTT
few	TRBV28	TRBD2	TRBJ2-3	CASISSGRGVYTQYF	TGTGCCAGCATAAGTTCGGGGCGGGGGGTTTATACGCAGTATTTT
-	TRBV10-3	TRBD1	TRBJ1-1	CAISEGGQGIGTEAFF	TGTGCCATCAGTGAGGGAGGACAGGGGATCGGCACTGAAGCCTTCTTT
few	TRBV9	TRBD1	TRBJ2-5	CASSVYKGGTETQYF	TGTGCCAGCAGCGTATACAAAGGGGGCACAGAGACCCAGTACTTC
-	TRBV6-5	-	TRBJ1-2	CASTLPSISYGYTF	TGTGCCAGCACTCTACCGTCTATCTCCTATGGCTACACCTTC
-	TRBV30	TRBD1	TRBJ1-5	CAWSVRRTGGEQPQHF	TGTGCCTGGAGTGTACGTAGGACAGGGGGCGAACAGCCCCAGCATTTT
-	TRBV7-2	TRBD1	TRBJ2-7	CASSGQPYEQYF	TGTGCCAGCTCGGGACAGCCCTACGAGCAGTACTTC
-	TRBV5-8	-	TRBJ1-2	CASRAPGAHDYGYTF	TGTGCCAGCAGGGCCCCAGGGGCCCACGACTATGGCTACACCTTC
few	TRBV7-9	-	TRBJ1-5	CASGAGANQPQHF	TGTGCCAGCGGGGCGGGGGCCAATCAGCCCCAGCATTTT
-	TRBV2	TRBD2	TRBJ2-3	CALPIRGGASDTQYF	TGTGCCCTACCAATTCGCGGGGGGGCCTCAGATACGCAGTATTTT
-	TRBV9	TRBD1	TRBJ1-2	CASSPGTVQTRSGYTF	TGTGCCAGCAGCCCGGGGACAGTACAAACGCGGTCCGGCTACACCTTC
few	TRBV21-1	-	TRBJ2-7	CARASYEQYF	TGTGCCAGAGCTTCTTACGAGCAGTACTTC
-	TRBV4-1	TRBD2	TRBJ2-3	CASSQERLAGGPDTQYF	TGCGCCAGCAGCCAAGAGCGTCTAGCGGGGGGGCCCGATACGCAGTATTTT
-	TRBV29-1	-	TRBJ2-3	CSLSSVLDSSNTQYF	TGCAGCCTTTCCTCTGTATTGGACAGTTCAAATACGCAGTATTTT
few	TRBV10-3	TRBD1	TRBJ2-3	CAIRNRGNTDTQYF	TGTGCCATCAGGAACAGGGGGAACACAGATACGCAGTATTTT
few	TRBV6-1	-	TRBJ1-2	CASSEVLSVGLRGYTF	TGTGCCAGCAGTGAAGTTCTATCAGTGGGACTGCGGGGCTACACCTTC
-	TRBV27	-	TRBJ1-4	CASSLGQGSGEKLFF	TGTGCCAGCAGTTTGGGGCAGGGGAGTGGTGAAAAACTGTTTTTT
once	TRBV6-5	TRBD1	TRBJ2-7	CASRNRDRTYEQYF	TGTGCCAGCAGAAACCGGGACAGGACCTACGAGCAGTACTTC
-	TRBV28	TRBD1	TRBJ1-2	CASSLRGRGGYTF	TGTGCCAGCAGTCTCAGGGGGCGCGGTGGCTACACCTTC
-	TRBV5-1	TRBD1	TRBJ2-1	CASSYRDRTDEQFF	TGCGCCAGCAGCTACCGGGACAGGACAGATGAGCAGTTCTTC
-	TRBV7-6	TRBD2	TRBJ2-3	CASSSPPLAGGTDTQYF	TGTGCCAGCAGCTCACCTCCTCTAGCGGGGGGTACAGATACGCAGTATTTT
-	TRBV7-6	TRBD1	TRBJ2-1	CATERQGAFNEQFF	TGTGCCACTGAACGACAGGGAGCTTTCAATGAGCAGTTCTTC
-	TRBV4-2	-	TRBJ2-7	CASSQGGGDGSYEQYF	TGTGCCAGCAGCCAAGGGGGCGGGGACGGTTCTTACGAGCAGTACTTC
-	TRBV5-8	-	TRBJ1-3	CASTVTTGMAGNTIYF	TGTGCCAGCACGGTTACTACAGGGATGGCTGGAAACACCATATATTTT
-	TRBV7-2	TRBD1	TRBJ2-5	CASNLDRGGSETQYF	TGTGCCAGCAACCTGGACAGGGGGGGATCAGAGACCCAGTACTTC
-	TRBV7-8	TRBD2	TRBJ2-5	CASSLTSGDLGKTQYF	TGTGCCAGCAGCTTGACTAGCGGGGACCTAGGAAAGACCCAGTACTTC
-	TRBV2	-	TRBJ1-4	CASRPGTRNNEKLFF	TGTGCCAGCAGGCCCGGGACAAGGAATAATGAAAAACTGTTTTTT
-	TRBV11-3	-	TRBJ2-3	CASSLVGESTDTQYF	TGTGCCAGCAGCTTAGTTGGGGAGAGCACAGATACGCAGTATTTT
few	TRBV28	-	TRBJ1-1	CASRPPTGFTEAFF	TGTGCCAGCAGGCCCCCCACAGGGTTCACTGAAGCTTTCTTT
-	TRBV6-6	TRBD1	TRBJ2-7	CATGQGNSYEQYF	TGTGCCACAGGACAGGGGAATAGTTACGAGCAGTACTTC
-	TRBV7-9	-	TRBJ2-1	CASSFMTPYAGEQFF	TGTGCCAGCAGCTTCATGACTCCCTACGCGGGGGAGCAGTTCTTC